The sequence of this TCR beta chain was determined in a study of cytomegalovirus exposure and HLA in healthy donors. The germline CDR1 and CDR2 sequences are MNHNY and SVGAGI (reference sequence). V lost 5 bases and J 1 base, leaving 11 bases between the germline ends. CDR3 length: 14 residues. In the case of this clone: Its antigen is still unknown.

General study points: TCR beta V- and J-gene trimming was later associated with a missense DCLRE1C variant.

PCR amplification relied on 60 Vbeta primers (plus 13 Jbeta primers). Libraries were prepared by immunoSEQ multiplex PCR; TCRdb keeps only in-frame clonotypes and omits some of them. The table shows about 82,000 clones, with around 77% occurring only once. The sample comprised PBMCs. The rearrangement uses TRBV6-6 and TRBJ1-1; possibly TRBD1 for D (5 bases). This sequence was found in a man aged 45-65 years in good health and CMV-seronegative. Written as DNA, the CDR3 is TGTGCCAGCAGTCGACACGACAGGAACACTGAAGCTTTCTTT. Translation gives CASSRHDRNTEAFF.